This T cell receptor (beta chain) derives from a study of identical twins. On this clonotype: The antigen is unknown.

Study results and caveats: Twins' surplus sharing was weaker for beta out-of-frame sequences.

The CDR3 is 13 amino acids. The ends lost 5 bases at V and 7 bases at J; junction bases unmatched: 6. CDR1 and CDR2 from the germline V gene are SEHNR and FQNEAQ (reference sequence). TCRdb re-derived calls from the 5' RACE reads in MiXCR, one entry per CDR3 protein. The sample has 550,000 to 700,000 distinct CDR3 sequences; over 20% are singletons. This sample was shared with a second study, whose subject was T cells expressing NK-cell markers. That work states: It was sorted CD3+CD56+NKG2C+, CD3+CD56+NKG2C- and CD3+CD56-NKG2C+ T cells that supplied the TCR beta repertoires. Out of eight donors sequenced, seven tested HCMV-seropositive and the remaining one seronegative. The CD3+CD56-NKG2C+ fraction of a few donors was likewise dominated by these clonotypes.

The V and J genes are TRBV7-9 and TRBJ2-7, with TRBD1 matching over 9 bases. Source material: PBMCs. The sequence was obtained from a young woman in good health. This chain's CDR3 is CASSGRQGDEQYF. CDR3 coding DNA: TGTGCCAGCAGCGGGAGACAGGGGGATGAGCAGTACTTC. Full variable domain (outside the CDR3, taken from reference TRBV7-9 and TRBJ2-7): DTGVSQNPRHKITKRGQNVTFRCDPISEHNRLYWYRQTLGQGPEFLTYFQNEAQLEKSRLLSDRFSAERPKGSFSTLEIQRTEQGDSAMYLCASSGRQGDEQYFGPGTRLTVT.